This T cell receptor beta chain appears in the sequencing data of a study of cytomegalovirus exposure and HLA in healthy donors. The PCR employed 60 Vbeta primers together with 13 Jbeta primers. Sequencing used immunoSEQ multiplex PCR; TCRdb keeps in-frame clones, though not all of them. The data show around 72,000 clones, 70% to 80% seen once. Germline V CDR1 and CDR2: LNHDA, SQIVND (reference sequence). V lost 5 bases, J lost 2 bases, and 6 bases stayed unmatched. This CDR3 contains 14 residues. The chain joins TRBV19 to TRBJ2-7, with 7 bases aligning to TRBD2. Specimen: PBMCs. The receptor comes from a middle-aged man in good health and CMV-seronegative. CDR3 amino acids: CASSYSTSTYEQYF. The CDR3 region has the DNA TGTGCCAGTAGTTATTCGACTAGCACCTACGAGCAGTACTTC. Using reference TRBV19 and TRBJ2-7 for the parts outside the CDR3, the full variable domain is DGGITQSPKYLFRKEGQNVTLSCEQNLNHDAMYWYRQDPGQGLRLIYYSQIVNDFQKGDIAEGYSVSREKKESFPLTVTSAQKNPTAFYLCASSYSTSTYEQYFGPGTRLTVT.